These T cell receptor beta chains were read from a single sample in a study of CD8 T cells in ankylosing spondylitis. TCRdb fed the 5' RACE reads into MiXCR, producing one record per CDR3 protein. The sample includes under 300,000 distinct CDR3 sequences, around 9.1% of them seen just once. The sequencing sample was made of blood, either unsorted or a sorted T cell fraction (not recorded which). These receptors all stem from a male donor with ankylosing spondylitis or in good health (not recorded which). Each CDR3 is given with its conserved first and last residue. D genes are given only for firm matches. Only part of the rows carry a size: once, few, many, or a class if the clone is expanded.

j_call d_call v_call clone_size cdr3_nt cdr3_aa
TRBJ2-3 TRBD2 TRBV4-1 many TGCGCCAGCAGCCAACTAGCGGGAGGGACAGATACGCAGTATTTT CASSQLAGGTDTQYF
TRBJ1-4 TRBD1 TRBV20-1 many TGCAGTGCTACCGACAGGGCTGAAAAACTGTTTTTT CSATDRAEKLFF
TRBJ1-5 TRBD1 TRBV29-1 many TGCAGCGTTGTGACAGGGAGTGGTCAGCCCCAGCATTTT CSVVTGSGQPQHF
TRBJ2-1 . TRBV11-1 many TGTGCCAGCAGCTTAGGGACTACCCCTGGACAGTTCTTC CASSLGTTPGQFF
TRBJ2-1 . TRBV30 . TGTGCCTGGAGTTCCCGGACCAGGACCCTCAATGAGCAGTTCTTC CAWSSRTRTLNEQFF
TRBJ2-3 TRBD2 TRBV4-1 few TGCGCCAGCAGCCAATCTCCAGGCGGGGGGAGCACAGATACGCAGTATTTT CASSQSPGGGSTDTQYF
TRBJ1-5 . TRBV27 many TGTGCCAGCAGTTTCCTGACGGGGCAGCCCCAGCATTTT CASSFLTGQPQHF
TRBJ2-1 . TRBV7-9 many TGTGCCAGCACCTACGGGGCCTACAATGAGCAGTTCTTC CASTYGAYNEQFF
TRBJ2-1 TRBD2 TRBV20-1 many TGCAGTGTCCCGCCTCAGCGGGGACTCTCCCCGGGGTACAATGAGCAGTTCTTC CSVPPQRGLSPGYNEQFF
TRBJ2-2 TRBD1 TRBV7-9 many TGTGCCAGCAGCTGGACAGGGACCGGGGAGCTGTTTTTT CASSWTGTGELFF
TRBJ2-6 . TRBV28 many TGTGCCAGCACCGGAACCCCGGAGATTTACCTCTCTGGGGCCAACGTCCTGACTTTC CASTGTPEIYLSGANVLTF
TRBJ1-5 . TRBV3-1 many TGTGCCAGCAGCCAAGGGGGGGCAGGCAATCAGCCCCAGCATTTT CASSQGGAGNQPQHF
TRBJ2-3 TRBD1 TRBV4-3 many TGCGCCAGCAGCCAAGAAATCGGGACAGGGAAGGTGGCTAGCACAGATACGCAGTATTTT CASSQEIGTGKVASTDTQYF
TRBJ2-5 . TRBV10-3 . TGTGCCATCAGTGACAGACCCCGGGGGCAAGAGACCCAGTACTTC CAISDRPRGQETQYF
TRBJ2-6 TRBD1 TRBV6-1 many TGTGCCAGCAGTGAGATATGGGACAGGGTCAGGTCTGGGGCCAACGTCCTGACTTTC CASSEIWDRVRSGANVLTF
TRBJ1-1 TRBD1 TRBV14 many TGTGCCAGCAGCCATCGACAGGGGAACACTGAAGCTTTCTTT CASSHRQGNTEAFF
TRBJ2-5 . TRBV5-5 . TGTGCCAGCAGCTACCTTGGCAGGCAGGAAGAGACCCAGTACTTC CASSYLGRQEETQYF
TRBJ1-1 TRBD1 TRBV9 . TGTGCCAGCAGCGCTACACGTAACAGGGGCACTGAAGCTTTCTTT CASSATRNRGTEAFF
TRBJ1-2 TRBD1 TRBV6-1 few TGTGCCAGCAGCCCCACGACAGGGTACAACTATGGCTACACCTTC CASSPTTGYNYGYTF
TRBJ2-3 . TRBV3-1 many TGTGCCAGCAGCCCCCGGAGGGGCAGTACGCAGTATTTT CASSPRRGSTQYF
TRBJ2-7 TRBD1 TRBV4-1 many TGCGCCAGCAGCCGGGACAGGAATGACGAGCAGTACTTC CASSRDRNDEQYF
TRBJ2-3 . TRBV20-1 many TGCAGTGCCCCGGTTGGGACTCAACCATCAGATACGCAGTATTTT CSAPVGTQPSDTQYF
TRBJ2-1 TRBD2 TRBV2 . TGTGCCAGCAGTCCCCTTAGCGGGGGGGCTTTGTGGAATGAGCAGTTCTTC CASSPLSGGALWNEQFF
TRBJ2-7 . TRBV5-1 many TGCGCCAGCAGCTTGTCCAGTCCCTACGAGCAGTACTTC CASSLSSPYEQYF
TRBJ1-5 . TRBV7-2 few TGTGCCAGCAGCCCGTACAGGGACCAGCCCCAGCATTTT CASSPYRDQPQHF
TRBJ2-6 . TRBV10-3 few TGTGCCATCAGTGAGTCGGGACCGCAGGCTGGGGCCAACGTCCTGACTTTC CAISESGPQAGANVLTF
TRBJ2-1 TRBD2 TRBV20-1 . TGCAGTGCTAGAGTCCTAGCGGGAAGGGGCAATGAGCAGTTCTTC CSARVLAGRGNEQFF
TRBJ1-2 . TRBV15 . TGTGCCACCAGCAGAGATGAGGAAACTAACTATGGCTACACCTTC CATSRDEETNYGYTF
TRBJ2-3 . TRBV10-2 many TGCGCCAGCAGTGAGCTTCTGCTGCCTAAGGGGGGAGATACGCAGTATTTT CASSELLLPKGGDTQYF
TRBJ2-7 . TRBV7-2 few TGTGCCAGCAGCGCGAACTCAGGGGCCTACGAGCAGTACTTC CASSANSGAYEQYF
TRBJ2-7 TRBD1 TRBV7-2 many TGTGCCAGCAGCCGACGGGACAGCCTCCTGGAGCAGTACTTC CASSRRDSLLEQYF